Detailed here is one T cell receptor beta chain. As yet, its antigen is unknown. Using RNA transcripts as the source, TCR beta CDR3 regions were amplified. During a first-round RT-PCR of the TCR CDR3, the HTBI primer set was used. Using its own MiXCR run on the multiplex PCR reads, TCRdb lists one record per CDR3 protein. Here the sample spans some 620,000 distinct CDR3 sequences, around 15% being singletons. The sample originates from a study of T cells in Graves' hyperthyroidism and ophthalmopathy. Germline CDR1 is SGHRS and CDR2 is YFSETQ. V lost 2 bases, J lost 5 bases, and 2 bases stayed unmatched. The CDR3 sequence is 14 residues long. Study-level points and caveats: Blood also carried most thyroid clonotypes expanded above 0.001. Before onset, ophthalmopathy was predicted by the model a median 6.5 months earlier.

The authors deemed Graves' hyperthyroidism stable absent ophthalmopathy progression within 18 months. Patients were aged 18 to 65, had disease duration under 2 months, and had newly diagnosed hyperthyroidism. This clonotype was sampled from a woman aged 30 to 39 with Graves' hyperthyroidism. Sequenced sample: blood. This chain connects TRBV5-1 to TRBJ1-5; 9 nucleotides agree with TRBD1. The CDR3 spells CASSLYRGHQPQHF. In DNA form, the CDR3 reads TGCGCCAGCAGCTTATACAGGGGGCATCAGCCCCAGCATTTT.